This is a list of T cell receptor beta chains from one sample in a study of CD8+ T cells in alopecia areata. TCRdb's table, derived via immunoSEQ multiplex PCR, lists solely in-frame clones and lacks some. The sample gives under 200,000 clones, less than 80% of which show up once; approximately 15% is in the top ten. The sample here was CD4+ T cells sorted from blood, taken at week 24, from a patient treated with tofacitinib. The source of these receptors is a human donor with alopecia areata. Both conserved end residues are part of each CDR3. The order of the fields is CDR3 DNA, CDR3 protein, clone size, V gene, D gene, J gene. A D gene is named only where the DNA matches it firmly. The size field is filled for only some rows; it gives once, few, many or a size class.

TGCAGCGTTCTCTTAGGCTATGGCTACACCTTC	CSVLLGYGYTF	-	TRBV29-1	-	TRBJ1-2
TGTGCCAGCAGCCAAGAACAGTACGGCTACACCTTC	CASSQEQYGYTF	few	TRBV14	-	TRBJ1-2
TGTGCCAGCAGCTTAGAAGACATTCAGTACTTC	CASSLEDIQYF	few	TRBV11-2	-	TRBJ2-4
TGCGCCAGCAGCCAAGATTTGCGCGCAGCTAGGTCGAATAGCAATCAGCCCCAGCATTTT	CASSQDLRAARSNSNQPQHF	-	TRBV4-1	-	TRBJ1-5
TGTGCCAGCACCCCTTGGGGCGGGGGGAACACCGGGGAGCTGTTTTTT	CASTPWGGGNTGELFF	-	TRBV2	TRBD2	TRBJ2-2
TGCAGCGTTGAGCAGGGGTTGATATACAATGAGCAGTTCTTC	CSVEQGLIYNEQFF	-	TRBV29-1	-	TRBJ2-1
TGTGCCATCAGTGAGTCCGAAAATCAGCCCCAGCATTTT	CAISESENQPQHF	-	TRBV10-3	-	TRBJ1-5
TGTGCCAGCAGCTTGGCAGGGAGTCAGGGTAGCAATCAGCCCCAGCATTTT	CASSLAGSQGSNQPQHF	once	TRBV5-6	-	TRBJ1-5
TGTGCCAGCAGCCCAGGACTCCCCGGGGATACGCAGTATTTT	CASSPGLPGDTQYF	few	TRBV4-2	-	TRBJ2-3
TGCAGCGTTGCCTACTACACAGATACGCAGTATTTT	CSVAYYTDTQYF	-	TRBV29-1	-	TRBJ2-3
TGTGCCAGCAGCGTAGGCGTTAACCAGGAGACCCAGTACTTC	CASSVGVNQETQYF	-	TRBV9	-	TRBJ2-5
TGTGCCAGCACAGAAGTGGAGGACACTGAAGCTTTCTTT	CASTEVEDTEAFF	few	TRBV2	-	TRBJ1-1
TGTGCCAGCAGCCTCCGGGACAGGTCCAACGAGCAGTACTTC	CASSLRDRSNEQYF	few	TRBV21-1	-	TRBJ2-7
TGTGCCAGTAGTATCGGTACAGATGTTCAGCCCCAGCATTTT	CASSIGTDVQPQHF	many	TRBV19	-	TRBJ1-5
TGCGCCAGCAGCCAAGAGGGCTCCTGGGGCTACACCTTC	CASSQEGSWGYTF	few	TRBV4-1	-	TRBJ1-2
TGCGCCAGCAGCTTGGGGCCGGGGGCTGGGGCCAACGTCCTGACTTTC	CASSLGPGAGANVLTF	-	TRBV5-1	-	TRBJ2-6
TGTGCCAGTAGTAGGATAGGAGAGACCCAGTACTTC	CASSRIGETQYF	-	TRBV19	-	TRBJ2-5
TGTGCCGGGGGCAGGGACGGGGAGCTGTTTTTT	CAGGRDGELFF	-	TRBV30	-	TRBJ2-2
TGTGCCTGGAGGGCCATGCCCGGAGAGACCCAGTACTTC	CAWRAMPGETQYF	once	TRBV30	-	TRBJ2-5
TGTGCCAGCAGCTTAGGCGGATGGAATGTTGAAGCTTTCTTT	CASSLGGWNVEAFF	-	TRBV7-9	-	TRBJ1-1
TGTGCCAGCAGCGTAGAAGGTAGCGGCAGAGAGTATGGCTACACCTTC	CASSVEGSGREYGYTF	-	TRBV9	-	TRBJ1-2
TGCGCCAGCAGCTTGGTTGCGGGGGAACTACTCGAGCAGTACTTC	CASSLVAGELLEQYF	-	TRBV5-1	TRBD2	TRBJ2-7
TGCGCCAGCAGCTTGGAGGGGACGGACTATGGCTACACCTTC	CASSLEGTDYGYTF	-	TRBV5-1	-	TRBJ1-2
TGTGCCAGCAGCCCCTGGGAGATGGGCTATGGCTACACCTTC	CASSPWEMGYGYTF	-	TRBV9	-	TRBJ1-2
TGTGCCAGCAGTAGGGGGACAGGTAGCAATCAGCCCCAGCATTTT	CASSRGTGSNQPQHF	-	TRBV6-5	TRBD1	TRBJ1-5
TGTGCCACCAGCAGAAAACAGGGGACTGAAGCTTTCTTT	CATSRKQGTEAFF	-	TRBV15	TRBD1	TRBJ1-1
TGTGCCAGCAGCGGCGGGACAGGGGGCGCTGGAAATACGCAGTATTTT	CASSGGTGGAGNTQYF	-	TRBV9	TRBD1	TRBJ2-3
TGTGCCAGCAGCCGGGGTACAACTGAAGCTTTCTTT	CASSRGTTEAFF	-	TRBV7-2	-	TRBJ1-1
TGCAGCGTAAGGACTAGCGGGGGCACAGATACGCAGTATTTT	CSVRTSGGTDTQYF	-	TRBV29-1	TRBD2	TRBJ2-3
TGCAGCGTTCTAAGCCAGCGAAACACCGGGGAGCTGTTTTTT	CSVLSQRNTGELFF	-	TRBV29-1	-	TRBJ2-2
TGCGCCAGCAGTCAATCGATGGCTGAAGCTTTCTTT	CASSQSMAEAFF	few	TRBV23-1	-	TRBJ1-1
TGTGCCAGTAGAAGACAGTCGGGCACCCCGTCCGAGCAGTACTTC	CASRRQSGTPSEQYF	-	TRBV19	-	TRBJ2-7
TGTGCCAGCAAGGAGGGGACCAGCACAGATACGCAGTATTTT	CASKEGTSTDTQYF	-	TRBV2	-	TRBJ2-3
TGTGCCACCAAGGAGGTGAACACAGATACGCAGTATTTT	CATKEVNTDTQYF	-	TRBV2	-	TRBJ2-3
TGCGCCAGCAGCTTGGATATTCTAGCTACGCAGTATTTT	CASSLDILATQYF	-	TRBV5-1	-	TRBJ2-3
TGTGCCAGTGGAGGGGGATTGGTGACCCAGTACTTC	CASGGGLVTQYF	few	TRBV19	-	TRBJ2-5
TGCGCCAGCAGCCAACCTACGGGGAGGGCTAACTATGGCTACACCTTC	CASSQPTGRANYGYTF	-	TRBV4-1	-	TRBJ1-2
TGTGCCAGCAGCGAAGGTGGGGGATATGGCTACACCTTC	CASSEGGGYGYTF	-	TRBV7-6	-	TRBJ1-2
TGTGCCAGCACCTTCGGACAGGGAGATTATACGCAGTATTTT	CASTFGQGDYTQYF	-	TRBV6-1	TRBD1	TRBJ2-3
TGTGCCAGCAGTTCCCCCGGGACTAGCGGGGCAGAGACCCAGTACTTC	CASSSPGTSGAETQYF	few	TRBV6-6	TRBD2	TRBJ2-5
TGCGCCAGCAGCCAATGGACCGGATCCTACGAGCAGTACTTC	CASSQWTGSYEQYF	-	TRBV4-1	-	TRBJ2-7
TGTGCCAGCAGCGTGGGGGGCGAGGATACGCAGTATTTT	CASSVGGEDTQYF	-	TRBV9	-	TRBJ2-3
TGTGCCAGCAGCATGGGACGGCACACCGGGGAGCTGTTTTTT	CASSMGRHTGELFF	few	TRBV7-3	-	TRBJ2-2
TGCGCCAGCAGTCAAACACAGGGCCGGGAAAAACTGTTTTTT	CASSQTQGREKLFF	-	TRBV23-1	-	TRBJ1-4
TGCAGCGTTGGGGCATGGGACGAGCAGTACTTC	CSVGAWDEQYF	-	TRBV29-1	-	TRBJ2-7
TGTGCCAGCTCACCCAGGACTGCAGGTCTGAACACTGAAGCTTTCTTT	CASSPRTAGLNTEAFF	-	TRBV18	-	TRBJ1-1
TGTGCTAGTGCTCCCCCGCGGGACGAGCAGTACTTC	CASAPPRDEQYF	-	TRBV12-5	-	TRBJ2-7
TGTGCCAGCAGCCTCGGCCTCGAGTCGAACACTGAAGCTTTCTTT	CASSLGLESNTEAFF	-	TRBV5-6	-	TRBJ1-1
TGCGCCACCACCAGGGGAGGGTCAGGAGCCTACAATGAGCAGTTCTTC	CATTRGGSGAYNEQFF	-	TRBV5-1	-	TRBJ2-1
TGTGCCTGGAGTGACAAGGGACAGGCGAATGCGGTCTATGGCTACACCTTC	CAWSDKGQANAVYGYTF	few	TRBV30	TRBD1	TRBJ1-2
TGCAGTGCCTCCGTTTCCTATGGCTACACCTTC	CSASVSYGYTF	-	TRBV20-1	-	TRBJ1-2
TGCAGCGTTGGGTTCGCGGAAGAGACCCAGTACTTC	CSVGFAEETQYF	-	TRBV29-1	-	TRBJ2-5
TGCGCCAGCAGCTTGGGGGTCGACGAGCAGTACTTC	CASSLGVDEQYF	-	TRBV5-1	-	TRBJ2-7
TGTGCCAGCTTCGACTGGGGAACAGGGAAATCTTTCTTT	CASFDWGTGKSFF	-	TRBV6-5	-	TRBJ1-1
TGCAGCGCCAGCCTTCCTGAGCAGTTCTTC	CSASLPEQFF	once	TRBV29-1	-	TRBJ2-1